Below, one TCR beta chain is given with its context. What it binds is unknown. CD8 cells regarded as naive lacked CD45RO, were positively chosen for CCR7, and omitted terminally differentiated effector memory CD45RA+ cells. HIV-negative, healthy adults without recent acute infections or vaccinations were the donors. Adults of Caucasian background living in Nashville, Tennessee made up all donors. Measured with immunoSEQ multiplex PCR; TCRdb has only the in-frame clones, and not every one. The sample holds over 2,000,000 clones, around 93% seen once. Per the germline V gene, CDR1 is SEHNR and CDR2 is FQNEAQ (reference sequence). The CDR3 covers 15 residues. The V gene lost 7 bases and the J gene lost 4 bases, with 19 bases spanning the gap. These data come from a study of shared clonotypes between healthy human individuals. About the research overall: A couple of women and a few men aged 18 to 49 made up the donors.

Study outcomes and limitations: The low donor count limited represented genetic and exposure-history diversity.

V and J are TRBV7-9 and TRBJ1-2; a weak D match, TRBD1 (6 bases). The specimen sequenced was naive CD8+ T cells from PBMCs. The sequence was obtained from a young man in good health. Some clones in this sample may be carry-over from other donors' samples. This chain's CDR3 is CASIPDSGESYGYTF. The CDR3 DNA is TGTGCCAGCATTCCGGACAGCGGGGAAAGCTATGGCTACACCTTC.